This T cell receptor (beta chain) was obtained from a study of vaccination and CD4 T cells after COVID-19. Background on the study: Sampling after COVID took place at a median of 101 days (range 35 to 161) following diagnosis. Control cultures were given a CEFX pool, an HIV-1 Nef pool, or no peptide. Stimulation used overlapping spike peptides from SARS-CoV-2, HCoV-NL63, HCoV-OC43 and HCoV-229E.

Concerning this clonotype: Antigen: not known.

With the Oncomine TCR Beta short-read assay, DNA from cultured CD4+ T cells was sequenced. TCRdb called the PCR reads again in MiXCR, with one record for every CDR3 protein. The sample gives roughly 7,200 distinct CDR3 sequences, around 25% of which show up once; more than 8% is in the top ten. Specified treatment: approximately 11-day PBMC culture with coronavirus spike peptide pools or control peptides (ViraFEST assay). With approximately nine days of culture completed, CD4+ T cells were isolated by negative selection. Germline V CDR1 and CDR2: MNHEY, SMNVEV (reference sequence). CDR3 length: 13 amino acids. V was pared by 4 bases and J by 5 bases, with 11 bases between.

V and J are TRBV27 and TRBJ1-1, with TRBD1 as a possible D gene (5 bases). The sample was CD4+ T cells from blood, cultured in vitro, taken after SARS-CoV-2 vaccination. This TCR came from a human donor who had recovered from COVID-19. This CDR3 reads CASSSQGWTEAFF. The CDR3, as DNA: TGTGCCAGCAGTTCCCAGGGCTGGACTGAAGCTTTCTTT.